This is a list of T cell receptor beta chains from one sample in a study of shared clonotypes between healthy human individuals. Sequencing was performed with immunoSEQ multiplex PCR; in TCRdb, only in-frame clones are kept and a portion is missing. The data show some 2 million clones, 85% to 95% seen once. The sequencing sample was made of naive CD4+ T cells sorted from blood. These receptors originate from a man aged 18 to 30 in good health. Each CDR3 is given with its conserved first and last residue.

v_gene	j_gene	CDR3aa
TRBV7-9	TRBJ2-2	CASSFARTGGTGELFF
TRBV29-1	TRBJ1-5	CSVGVGDGNQPQHF
TRBV19	TRBJ1-4	CASSILDKANEKLFF
TRBV30	TRBJ2-7	CAWSVEGYEQYF
TRBV10-1	TRBJ2-4	CASSESTGAKNIQYF
TRBV5-1	TRBJ2-7	CASTQDNSPYEQYF
TRBV5-8	TRBJ1-2	CASSETAGYGYTF
TRBV5-3	TRBJ2-7	CARSIRQGESYEQYF
TRBV9	TRBJ2-7	CASSLGTGGAYEQYF
TRBV30	TRBJ2-1	CAWSVDRLAFF
TRBV20-1	TRBJ1-1	CSARAPPEAFF
TRBV2	TRBJ2-3	CASKVGPDTQYF
TRBV5-4	TRBJ2-5	CASSLQGTQETQYF
TRBV6-4	TRBJ2-7	CASSDSAAPAYEQYF
TRBV6-5	TRBJ1-3	CASSYGTVGNTIYF
TRBV29-1	TRBJ1-2	CSVVGGTNYGYTF
TRBV2	TRBJ1-1	CASSELGSPNTEAFF
TRBV15	TRBJ1-3	CATSRDLQAGNTIYF
TRBV5-1	TRBJ1-2	CASSPPQGNASYTF
TRBV5-1	TRBJ1-4	CASSFQRGEKLFF
TRBV5-6	TRBJ2-5	CASSPRTSGIRAKTQYF
TRBV5-1	TRBJ1-6	CASSLEGSSPLHF
TRBV7-9	TRBJ2-1	CASSSGTSSYNEQFF
TRBV5-1	TRBJ2-1	CASSLGHSGHAYNEQFF
TRBV5-4	TRBJ1-6	CASSLGQASQSPLHF
TRBV7-8	TRBJ2-3	CASSLAGITDTQYF
TRBV5-1	TRBJ2-7	CASSVQELGPYEQYF
TRBV6-6	TRBJ1-1	CASSPDRGNTEAFF
TRBV5-1	TRBJ2-3	CASSLWVGWDTQYF
TRBV30	TRBJ2-2	CAWYQGSHTGELFF
TRBV7-2	TRBJ2-3	CASSLERGGTDTQYF
TRBV5-6	TRBJ2-5	CASSLRREKIETQYF
TRBV6-1	TRBJ1-2	CASIWVLGVNGYTF
TRBV18	TRBJ1-5	CASSPGSYSNQPQHF
TRBV5-6	TRBJ1-2	CASSFGNGYTF
TRBV6-1	TRBJ2-3	CASSSLPYQYF
TRBV18	TRBJ1-3	CASSPTQATGNTIYF
TRBV11-2	TRBJ2-1	CASSSSLQLGEQFF
TRBV5-1	TRBJ1-2	CASSSLIPGNGYTF
TRBV11-2	TRBJ1-1	CASSAGIVNTEAFF
TRBV5-5	TRBJ1-1	CASSWRSGVNTEAFF
TRBV14	TRBJ2-3	CASSQEATIVTDTQYF
TRBV6-5	TRBJ2-7	CASSGGRTYEQYF
TRBV2	TRBJ2-2	CASSVAKNTGELFF
TRBV5-4	TRBJ2-7	CASSPGQVLSYEQYF
TRBV18	TRBJ1-4	CASSPGILGEKLFF
TRBV5-6	TRBJ1-2	CASSSSREGRNGYTF
TRBV5-6	TRBJ2-5	CASSFTGTETQYF
TRBV5-4	TRBJ1-2	CASSLSPDYGYTF
TRBV4-1	TRBJ1-1	CASSGGTAEAFF
TRBV11-2	TRBJ2-5	CASSLDLGRGGETQYF
TRBV9	TRBJ2-2	CASSPRTDGELFF
TRBV19	TRBJ1-1	CASIGQLNTEAFF
TRBV10-3	TRBJ2-1	CAISESWYNEQFF
TRBV10-3	TRBJ2-1	CAIRTGTGGPNEQFF
TRBV7-2	TRBJ1-4	CASSFLSSTNEKLFF
TRBV29-1	TRBJ2-6	CSARQGANVLTF
TRBV2	TRBJ1-6	CASAGGASYNSPLHF
TRBV30	TRBJ1-1	CAWSPSDRLNTEAFF